One and the same sample provided the 14 T cell receptor beta chains below, sequenced in a study of cytomegalovirus exposure and HLA in healthy donors. It was with 60 Vbeta and 13 Jbeta primers that the PCR ran. The repertoire was sequenced with immunoSEQ multiplex PCR; TCRdb's copy has only in-frame clones and lacks some. The sample consists of around 200,000 clones, about four fifths of them appearing once. The specimen sequenced was PBMCs. The receptors were gathered from a woman in her forties or fifties in good health and CMV-seropositive.

The chain joins TRBV5-1 to TRBJ2-3; 8 bases fit TRBD1. The trim removed 2 bases at V and 0 bases at J, leaving 2 bases unmatched. This CDR3 contains 15 residues. Per the germline V gene, CDR1 is SGHRS and CDR2 is YFSETQ. CDR3 region: CASSFRTGSTDTQYF. In DNA, the CDR3 is TGCGCCAGCAGCTTCCGGACAGGGAGCACAGATACGCAGTATTTT.

The chain recombines TRBV6-5 with TRBJ1-5, with D possibly being TRBD1 (6 bases). Germline lookup yields CDR1 MNHEY and CDR2 SVGAGI. The V and J ends lost 4 bases and 7 bases respectively, with 14 bases between them. CDR3 length equals 14 residues. The CDR3 loop is CASSSRRGGQPQHF. The CDR3 region has the DNA TGTGCCAGCAGTTCGAGAAGGGGGGGACAGCCCCAGCATTTT.

The chain links TRBV27 to TRBJ1-5; a weak D match, TRBD1 (5 bases). Trimming pared 2 bases from V and 7 bases from J, leaving 6 bases between. The CDR3 is 12 residues long. Germline CDR1 MNHEY, CDR2 SMNVEV (reference sequence). The DNA of the CDR3 is TGTGCCAGCAGTTTACAGGGACAGCCCCAGCATTTT. Translating it yields CASSLQGQPQHF.

The chain combines TRBV28 with TRBJ1-4, with 9 bases matching TRBD1. The ends lost 7 bases at V and 7 bases at J; junction bases unmatched: 7. This CDR3 has 14 amino acids. Looked up from germline, CDR1 is MDHEN and CDR2 is SYDVKM. As DNA, the CDR3 is TGTGCCAGCAACCCGACAGGGGGGGTTGAAAAACTGTTTTTT. Amino acid sequence: CASNPTGGVEKLFF.

This clone came up a few times. The rearrangement joins TRBV2 to TRBJ2-6; 11 positions match TRBD1. The CDR3 has 19 amino acids. The germline CDR1 and CDR2 sequences are SNHLY and FYNNEI. Germline trimming cut 0 bases from V and 2 bases from J; bases unmatched to any gene: 6. The CDR3 sequence: CASSEAGQGVLTGANVLTF. CDR3 nucleotides: TGTGCCAGCAGTGAAGCGGGACAGGGGGTACTCACTGGGGCCAACGTCCTGACTTTC.

V and J are TRBV10-2 and TRBJ2-2, with D possibly matching TRBD2 (7 bases). CDR3 length equals 14 residues. V lost 6 bases to trimming and J lost 5 bases, with 13 bases between them. Germline V CDR1 and CDR2: WSHSY, SAAADI. The CDR3 spells CASSSGGITGELFF. The DNA for the CDR3 is TGCGCCAGCAGCTCGGGGGGCATTACCGGGGAGCTGTTTTTT.

The sample holds a few counts of this clone. The rearrangement joins TRBV6-5 to TRBJ2-7; 8 bases are shared with TRBD1. CDR3 length equals 14 residues. V dropped 5 bases and J dropped 2; count of bases not matched to a gene: 5. CDR1 is MNHEY, CDR2 SVGAGI, per germline. CDR3 sequence reads: CASSLGTGPYEQYF. The CDR3 DNA reads as TGTGCCAGCAGTCTCGGGACAGGACCCTACGAGCAGTACTTC.

This clone was detected once. This chain joins TRBV15 and TRBJ2-5; the D gene is possibly TRBD2 (5 bases). Germline values: CDR1 LNHNV, CDR2 YYDKDF (reference sequence). This CDR3 spans 14 amino acids. Between the trimmed V and J ends, which lost 0 bases and 5 bases, there was a span of 10 bases. The CDR3 nucleotides are TGTGCCACCAGCAGAGATTCCGGGGTGGAGACCCAGTACTTC. Translating gives CATSRDSGVETQYF.

V and J are TRBV19 and TRBJ2-3, with a possible D match to TRBD2 (5 bases). CDR3 length equals 15 residues. CDR1 and CDR2 (germline): LNHDA, SQIVND (reference sequence). V lost 6 bases, J lost 2 bases, and 15 bases lay in between. In DNA form, the CDR3 reads TGTGCCAGTAGGGAGGTAGCTGGTTCCACAGATACGCAGTATTTT. Its protein is CASREVAGSTDTQYF.

This clone was seen once. The chain combines TRBV4-2 with TRBJ1-6, with 8 bases fitting TRBD1. The CDR3 sequence is 18 residues long. Germline V CDR1 and CDR2: LGHNA, YNFKEQ. With 4 bases clipped from V and 7 bases from J, the junction kept 15 bases outside the gene matches. DNA for the CDR3: TGTGCCAGCAGCCGCTCTATCAGGGGGCTAGCTTCAAATTCACCCCTCCACTTT. Amino acids: CASSRSIRGLASNSPLHF.

The V call is TRBV19, the J call TRBJ2-1, with a weak D call TRBD1 (6 bases). Per germline, CDR1 LNHDA and CDR2 SQIVND (reference sequence). This CDR3 spans 14 amino acids. Trimming stripped 3 bases from V and 10 bases from J, with 16 bases between. The chain's CDR3 is CASSIIQGSGEQFF. CDR3 DNA sequence: TGTGCCAGTAGTATCATACAGGGTTCTGGCGAGCAGTTCTTC.

The chain links TRBV11-2 to TRBJ2-1; D gene ambiguous. The CDR3 runs to 13 residues. Germline CDR1 SGHAT, CDR2 FQNNGV. The germline V and J ends were trimmed by 2 bases and 7 bases, with 9 bases remaining between them. CDR3 nucleotides: TGTGCCAGCAGCTTACTACCCGGGAATGAGCAGTTCTTC. This encodes CASSLLPGNEQFF.

The chain has TRBV19 and TRBJ1-1; maybe TRBD1 (6 bases). The CDR3 length is 15 residues. CDR1 and CDR2 from the germline V gene are LNHDA and SQIVND (reference sequence). Trimming left V 9 bases short and J 1 base short, with 18 bases between. CDR3 sequence (DNA): TGTGCCAGCGGGTCGGGGGAGGGGGGGAACACTGAAGCTTTCTTT. It yields the protein CASGSGEGGNTEAFF.

The V call is TRBV6-5, the J call TRBJ1-2; D is perhaps TRBD1 (5 bases). Trimming took off 0 bases at V and 13 bases at J, with 9 bases between the two ends. The CDR3 totals 11 residues. The germline CDR1 and CDR2 sequences are MNHEY and SVGAGI. CDR3 in amino acids: CASSYSGRPTF. CDR3 in DNA: TGTGCCAGCAGTTACTCGGGGCGCCCCACCTTC.